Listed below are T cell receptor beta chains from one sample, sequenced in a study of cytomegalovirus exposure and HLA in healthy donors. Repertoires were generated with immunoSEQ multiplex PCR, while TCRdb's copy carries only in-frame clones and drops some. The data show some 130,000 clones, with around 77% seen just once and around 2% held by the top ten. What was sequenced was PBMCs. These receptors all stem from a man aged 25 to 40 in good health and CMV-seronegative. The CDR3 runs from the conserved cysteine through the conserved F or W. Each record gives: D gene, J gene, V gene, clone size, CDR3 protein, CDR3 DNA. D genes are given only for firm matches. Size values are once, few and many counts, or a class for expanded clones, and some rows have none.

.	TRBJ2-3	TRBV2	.	CASSETGPDTQYF	TGTGCCAGCAGTGAAACAGGCCCAGATACGCAGTATTTT
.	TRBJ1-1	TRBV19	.	CASRPKVGQGGTEAFF	TGTGCCAGTAGACCTAAGGTCGGGCAGGGCGGCACTGAAGCTTTCTTT
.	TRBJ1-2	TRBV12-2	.	CASRPLQGRGGYTF	TGTGCAAGTCGCCCATTACAGGGACGGGGTGGCTACACCTTC
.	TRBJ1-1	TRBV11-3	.	CASSLSGGQTEAFF	TGTGCCAGCAGCTTATCGGGGGGCCAGACTGAAGCTTTCTTT
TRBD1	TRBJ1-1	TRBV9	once	CASSPRQGAYTEAFF	TGTGCCAGCAGCCCGAGACAGGGAGCGTACACTGAAGCTTTCTTT
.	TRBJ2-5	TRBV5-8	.	CASSLVFGIFETQYF	TGTGCCAGCAGCTTGGTATTCGGGATCTTCGAGACCCAGTACTTC
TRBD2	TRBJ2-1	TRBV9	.	CASSVGLAGGNEQFF	TGTGCCAGCAGCGTAGGACTAGCGGGAGGTAATGAGCAGTTCTTC
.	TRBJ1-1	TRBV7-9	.	CASSLVQKNTEAFF	TGTGCCAGCAGCTTAGTACAGAAGAACACTGAAGCTTTCTTT
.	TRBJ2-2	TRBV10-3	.	CAISFDSGELFF	TGTGCCATCAGTTTTGACAGCGGGGAGCTGTTTTTT
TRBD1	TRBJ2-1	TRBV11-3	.	CASSSPDRNNEQFF	TGTGCCAGCAGCTCACCGGACAGGAACAATGAGCAGTTCTTC
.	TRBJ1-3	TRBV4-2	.	CASSQDTFSGNTIYF	TGTGCCAGCAGCCAAGATACTTTCTCTGGAAACACCATATATTTT
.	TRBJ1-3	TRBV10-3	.	CAISEEGGQNF	TGTGCCATCAGTGAAGAAGGCGGACAGAATTTT
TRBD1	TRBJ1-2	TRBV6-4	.	CASSDLDRGSGYTF	TGTGCCAGCAGTGACCTGGACAGGGGTTCTGGCTACACCTTC
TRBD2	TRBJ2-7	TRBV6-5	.	CASMTSGNPYEQYF	TGTGCCAGCATGACTAGCGGGAACCCCTACGAGCAGTACTTC
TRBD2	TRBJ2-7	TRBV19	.	CASSIKSGRASYEQYF	TGTGCCAGTAGTATAAAAAGCGGGAGAGCATCCTACGAGCAGTACTTC
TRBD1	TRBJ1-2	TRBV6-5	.	CASSYTGTGTGYTF	TGTGCCAGCAGTTACACGGGGACAGGGACTGGCTACACCTTC
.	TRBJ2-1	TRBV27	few	CASSLAASYNEQFF	TGTGCCAGCAGTTTAGCGGCCTCCTACAATGAGCAGTTCTTC
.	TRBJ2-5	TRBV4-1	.	CASSQDPPGAETQYF	TGCGCCAGCAGCCAAGATCCTCCAGGGGCAGAGACCCAGTACTTC
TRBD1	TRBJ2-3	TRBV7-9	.	CASSPRDRATDTQYF	TGTGCCAGCAGCCCCCGGGACAGGGCTACAGATACGCAGTATTTT
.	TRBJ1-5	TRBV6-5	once	CASSPGRGNQPQHF	TGTGCCAGCAGTCCAGGGCGCGGCAATCAGCCCCAGCATTTT
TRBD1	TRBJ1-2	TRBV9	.	CASTTGQFYYGYTF	TGTGCCAGCACCACGGGACAGTTTTACTATGGCTACACCTTC
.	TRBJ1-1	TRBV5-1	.	CASSLAPIMNTEAFF	TGCGCCAGCAGCTTGGCCCCTATAATGAACACTGAAGCTTTCTTT
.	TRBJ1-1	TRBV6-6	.	CASSYSPGFNTEAFF	TGTGCCAGCAGTTACTCACCGGGGTTTAACACTGAAGCTTTCTTT
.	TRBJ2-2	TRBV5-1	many	CASSQEGGPTGTGELFF	TGCGCCAGCAGCCAAGAAGGCGGCCCTACGGGCACCGGGGAGCTGTTTTTT
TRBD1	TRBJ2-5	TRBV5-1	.	CASSLQGAETQYF	TGCGCCAGCAGCTTGCAGGGGGCGGAGACCCAGTACTTC
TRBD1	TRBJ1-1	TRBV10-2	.	CASSATGVGTEAFF	TGCGCCAGCAGCGCGACAGGGGTTGGTACTGAAGCTTTCTTT
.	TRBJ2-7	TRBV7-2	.	CASSLETGVGTYEQYF	TGTGCCAGCAGCTTAGAGACGGGGGTAGGAACCTACGAGCAGTACTTC
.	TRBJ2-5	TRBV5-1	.	CASSLVADQETQYF	TGCGCCAGCAGCTTGGTGGCGGATCAAGAGACCCAGTACTTC
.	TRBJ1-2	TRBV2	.	CASIGQRINYGYTF	TGTGCCAGCATTGGGCAGCGGATTAACTATGGCTACACCTTC
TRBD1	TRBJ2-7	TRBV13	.	CASSSGTGSSEQYF	TGTGCCAGCAGCTCCGGGACAGGGTCTTCCGAGCAGTACTTC
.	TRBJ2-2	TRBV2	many	CASSEAKYGELFF	TGTGCCAGCAGTGAAGCTAAATACGGGGAGCTGTTTTTT
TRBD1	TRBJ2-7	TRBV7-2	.	CASSEGQYYEQYF	TGTGCCAGCAGCGAGGGACAGTACTACGAGCAGTACTTC
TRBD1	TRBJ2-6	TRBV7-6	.	CASRQGAAGANVLTF	TGTGCCAGCAGACAGGGGGCTGCTGGGGCCAACGTCCTGACTTTC
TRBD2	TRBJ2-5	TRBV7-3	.	CASSPIAGGHGTQYF	TGTGCCAGCAGCCCTATAGCGGGAGGGCACGGGACCCAGTACTTC
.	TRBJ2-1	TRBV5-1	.	CASSLGQYNEQFF	TGCGCCAGCAGCTTGGGCCAGTACAATGAGCAGTTCTTC
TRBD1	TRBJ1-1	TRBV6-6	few	CASSYQPGTGGTEAFF	TGTGCCAGCAGTTATCAACCCGGGACAGGCGGTACTGAAGCTTTCTTT
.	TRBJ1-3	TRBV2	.	CASSRLLNPSSGNTIYF	TGTGCCAGCAGTAGACTGTTGAACCCCAGCTCTGGAAACACCATATATTTT
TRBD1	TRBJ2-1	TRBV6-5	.	CASSLGQGQNEQFF	TGTGCCAGCAGCCTAGGACAGGGTCAGAATGAGCAGTTCTTC
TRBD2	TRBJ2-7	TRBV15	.	CATSRDLAVSYEQYF	TGTGCCACCAGCAGAGATCTAGCGGTTTCCTACGAGCAGTACTTC
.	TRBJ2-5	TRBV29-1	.	CSVGHSGVQETQYF	TGCAGCGTTGGCCACTCGGGGGTACAAGAGACCCAGTACTTC
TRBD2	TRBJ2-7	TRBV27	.	CASSSQLAGYSYEQYF	TGTGCCAGCAGTTCCCAACTAGCGGGATACTCCTACGAGCAGTACTTC
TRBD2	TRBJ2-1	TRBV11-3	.	CASSPRLAGSDNEQFF	TGTGCCAGCAGCCCCCGACTAGCGGGATCGGATAATGAGCAGTTCTTC
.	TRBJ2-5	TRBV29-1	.	CSVGRREETQYF	TGCAGCGTTGGGAGACGGGAAGAGACCCAGTACTTC
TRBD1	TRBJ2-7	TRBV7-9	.	CASSSTGGGEQYF	TGTGCCAGCAGCTCGACAGGGGGCGGCGAGCAGTACTTC
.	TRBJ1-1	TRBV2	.	CASLIIGGSEAFF	TGTGCCAGCCTGATTATAGGAGGCTCTGAAGCTTTCTTT
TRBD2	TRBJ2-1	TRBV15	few	CATSSSGVAGFSYNEQFF	TGTGCCACTAGTTCCTCCGGGGTAGCGGGATTCTCCTACAATGAGCAGTTCTTC
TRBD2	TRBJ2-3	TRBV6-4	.	CASSEGLAGDTQYF	TGTGCCAGCAGTGAGGGACTAGCGGGAGATACGCAGTATTTT
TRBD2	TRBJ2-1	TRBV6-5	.	CASSYGRGSYNEQFF	TGTGCCAGCAGTTACGGGCGGGGGTCCTACAATGAGCAGTTCTTC
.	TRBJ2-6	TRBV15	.	CATSRDLSGANVLTF	TGTGCCACCAGCAGAGATCTCTCTGGGGCCAACGTCCTGACTTTC
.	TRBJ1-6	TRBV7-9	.	CASSPWTGNSPLHF	TGTGCCAGCAGCCCCTGGACGGGAAATTCACCCCTCCACTTT
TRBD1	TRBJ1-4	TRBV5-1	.	CASSKGQPNEKLFF	TGCGCCAGCTCTAAGGGACAGCCCAATGAAAAACTGTTTTTT
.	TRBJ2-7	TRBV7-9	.	CASSPSGSYVGQYF	TGTGCCAGCAGCCCCAGCGGGTCCTACGTTGGGCAGTACTTC
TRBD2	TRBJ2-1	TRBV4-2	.	CASSSLAGGGDYEQFF	TGTGCCAGCAGCTCACTAGCGGGAGGTGGGGATTATGAGCAGTTCTTC
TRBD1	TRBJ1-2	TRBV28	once	CASSPGGGSRGYTF	TGTGCCAGCAGCCCCGGAGGGGGCAGCAGGGGCTACACCTTC
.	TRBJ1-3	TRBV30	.	CAWTLSGAYSGNTIYF	TGTGCCTGGACCCTTTCAGGGGCCTACTCTGGAAACACCATATATTTT